This TCR beta chain was captured by sequencing in a study of glioma-infiltrating T cells. Study-wide results and caveats: Only very few CDR3 sequences appeared in both tissue and blood.

This clonotype was seen at least ten times. Its matching antigen is unknown. CDR1 and CDR2 from the germline V gene are DFQATT and SNEGSKA (reference sequence). V dropped 0 bases and J dropped 2 bases, with 10 bases sitting between them. This CDR3 spans 15 amino acids. The iRepertoire nested amplicon-rescue multiplex PCR amplified TCR alpha and beta CDR3s from RNA. TCRdb passed the multiplex PCR reads through MiXCR, listing each CDR3 protein once. Of some 93,000 distinct CDR3 sequences listed, around 37% are singletons. The clonotype was recovered from a human donor with low-grade glioma or glioblastoma, undergoing nonglioma brain surgery, or in good health (not recorded which). J is TRBJ2-2 and V is TRBV20-1; D is unresolved. The sequenced material came from glioma tissue, nonneoplastic brain tissue, or PBMCs (not recorded which). CDR3 loop: CSARERTINTGELFF. The CDR3 DNA reads as TGCAGTGCTAGAGAGCGGACCATCAACACCGGGGAGCTGTTTTTT.